This entry describes one T cell receptor (beta chain). The data stem from a study of blood T cell repertoires in COVID-19. Turning to the study itself: Acute and convalescent COVID-19 specimens originated in the United States, Italy and Spain.

Those who participated ranged in age from about 18 to 95 years and resided in about two dozen US areas. Membership in each cohort depended on participant-reported clinical history. In the 2 weeks before study entry, exposed participants met a COVID-19 case, which was PCR-confirmed or clinician-diagnosed. V was shortened by 0 bases and J by 8 bases, with 8 bases between the two germline ends. CDR1 is KGHSH, CDR2 LQKENI, per germline. This CDR3 contains 14 residues. Sequenced by immunoSEQ multiplex PCR; TCRdb stores in-frame clones only, minus some. The sample includes 200,000 to 250,000 clones, about 80% of them seen just once.

The chain is built from TRBV18 and TRBJ1-6; D is possibly TRBD1 (6 bases). What was sequenced was PBMCs or T cells enriched from blood (not recorded which). The source is a woman aged 45-59 years who had been exposed to COVID-19. The CDR3 DNA follows: TGTGCCAGCTCACCACCCTACAGGGATTCACCCCTCCACTTT. Encoded protein: CASSPPYRDSPLHF.